This TCR beta chain was recovered during a study of OX40 agonist ivuxolimab in advanced cancers. General observations from the study: Low normalized T-cell clonal expansion was additionally recorded for some nonresponders.

Profiled with immunoSEQ multiplex PCR; TCRdb holds only in-frame clones, not every one. The sample contains tens of thousands of clones, 70% to 90% of which appear only once. The CDR3 loop spans 12 amino acids. Germline values: CDR1 SQVTM, CDR2 ANQGSEA. Trimming took 6 bases from V and 3 from J; bases not matched to a gene: 5. A remark on this clone: The antigen is not known.

Specimen: CD4+ or CD8+ T cells sorted from blood, collected in a trial of the OX40 agonist ivuxolimab. The receptor comes from an adult with an advanced solid tumor such as melanoma, head and neck, liver or kidney cancer. This chain connects TRBV29-1 to TRBJ2-7; TRBD2 agrees at 7 bases. The CDR3 DNA follows: TGCAGCGTCCTCGGACTAGGCTACGAGCAGTACTTC. Its translation is CSVLGLGYEQYF.